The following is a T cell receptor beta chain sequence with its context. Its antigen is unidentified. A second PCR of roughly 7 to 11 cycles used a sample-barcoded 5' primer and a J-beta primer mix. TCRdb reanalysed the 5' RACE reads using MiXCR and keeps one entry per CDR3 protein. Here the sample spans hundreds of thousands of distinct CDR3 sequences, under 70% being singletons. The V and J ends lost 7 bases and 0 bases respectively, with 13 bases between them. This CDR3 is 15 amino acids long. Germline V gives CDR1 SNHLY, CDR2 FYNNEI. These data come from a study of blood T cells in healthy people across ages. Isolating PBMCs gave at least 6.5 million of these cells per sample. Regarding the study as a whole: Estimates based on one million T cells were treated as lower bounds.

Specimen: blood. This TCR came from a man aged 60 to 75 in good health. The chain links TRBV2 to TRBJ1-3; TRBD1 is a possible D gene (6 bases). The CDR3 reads CASTIQGLSGNTIYF. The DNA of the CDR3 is TGTGCCAGCACCATACAGGGACTCTCTGGAAACACCATATATTTT.